A single sample is the source of the 21 T cell receptor beta chains below, sequenced in a study of blood T cell repertoires in COVID-19. The table came from immunoSEQ multiplex PCR; TCRdb's copy has only in-frame clones and leaves some out. The sample lists about 200,000 clones, 80% to 85% occurring once. The sequenced sample was PBMCs or T cells enriched from blood (not recorded which). These TCRs come from a man in his forties or fifties who had recovered from COVID-19.

The chain couples TRBV19 to TRBJ2-3, with TRBD1 identical over 8 bases. This CDR3 region has 14 residues. Germline CDR1 and CDR2: LNHDA and SQIVND (reference sequence). Trimming at V came to 8 bases and at J to 5 bases, leaving 9 bases not matched to a gene. CDR3 DNA sequence: TGTGCCAGTCAAATGGACAGGGCAGGAGATACGCAGTATTTT. Translated, it gives CASQMDRAGDTQYF.

The V call is TRBV24-1, the J call TRBJ1-1; tentatively, D is TRBD1 (5 bases). The germline gives CDR1 KGHDR, CDR2 SFDVKD. This CDR3 comprises 12 residues. V lost 2 bases, J lost 7 bases, and 7 bases lay in between. In nucleotides, the CDR3 is TGTGCCACCAGTGATTGGGGGGGTGAAGCTTTCTTT. Its protein is CATSDWGGEAFF.

This clone was observed a single time. The CDR3: CAARTGGSNSPLHF. The CDR3 DNA follows: TGTGCCGCCAGGACAGGGGGTAGTAATTCACCCCTCCACTTT. This chain joins TRBV10-3 and TRBJ1-6; TRBD1 matches 10 bases. The germline gives CDR1 ENHRY, CDR2 SYGVKD. Unmatched junction bases numbered 7, after V lost 11 bases and J lost 6 bases. There are 14 residues in the CDR3.

This sequence joins TRBV7-3 and TRBJ2-3, with a tentative D call TRBD2 (6 bases). The V gene lost 0 bases and the J gene lost 2 bases, with 9 bases spanning the gap. Germline V lookup: CDR1 SGHTA, CDR2 FQGTGA. The CDR3 has 15 amino acids. The CDR3 nucleotides read TGTGCCAGCAGCTTAACCCGGGAGCACACAGATACGCAGTATTTT. Protein product: CASSLTREHTDTQYF.

The chain recombines TRBV29-1 with TRBJ1-1; 7 bases line up with TRBD1. Germline V gives CDR1 SQVTM, CDR2 ANQGSEA. CDR3 length: 12 residues. Trimming cost V 7 bases and J 0 bases; bases outside gene matches: 2. The CDR3 bases are TGCAGCGCCGGGACAGTGAACACTGAAGCTTTCTTT. It encodes CSAGTVNTEAFF.

This chain links TRBV3-1 (or the pseudogene TRBV3-2) with TRBJ1-5, with D perhaps TRBD1 (6 bases). The V and J ends lost 4 bases and 3 bases respectively, with 10 bases between them. The CDR3 totals 14 residues. CDR1 LGHDT and CDR2 YNNKEL come from the germline V gene (reference sequence). The CDR3 coding sequence is TGTGCCAGCAGCCTTGGACAGCTCAATCAGCCCCAGCATTTT. Protein sequence: CASSLGQLNQPQHF.

This clone was recorded a few times. CDR3 bases: TGTGCCAGCAGCTTGAACAACAGAAGGGAAAAACTGTTTTTT. Translation gives CASSLNNRREKLFF. The chain employs TRBV5-6 and TRBJ1-4; no clear D. The CDR3 totals 14 residues. The V end lost 1 base, the J end lost 8 bases, and 12 bases lay between the germline ends. Germline V gene data show CDR1 as SGHDT and CDR2 as YYEEEE.

The V call is TRBV5-1, the J call TRBJ1-6; no firm D call. Trimming took 5 bases from V and 8 from J, leaving 11 bases between them. Looked up from germline, CDR1 is SGHRS and CDR2 is YFSETQ. The CDR3 runs 13 residues. The CDR3 DNA reads TGCGCCAGCAGAAGCGAAGCCTATTCACCCCTCCACTTT. Amino acids: CASRSEAYSPLHF.

This chain connects TRBV12-3 or TRBV12-4 to TRBJ1-1; D not resolved. The V end lost 1 base, the J end lost 5 bases, and 8 bases lay between the germline ends. CDR3 length: 13 amino acids. CDR3 coding DNA: TGTGCCAGCAGTTTAGGATTACGGACTGAAGCTTTCTTT. Amino acids: CASSLGLRTEAFF.

The J gene is TRBJ2-1, the V gene TRBV12-3 or TRBV12-4; no firm D call. V was cut by 2 bases and J by 5 bases, with 7 bases left in between. CDR3 length: 13 residues. Here the CDR3 DNA reads TGTGCCAGCAGTTTATTGGCAGACAATGAGCAGTTCTTC. Protein product: CASSLLADNEQFF.

The V gene is TRBV19, the J gene TRBJ1-5; TRBD1 might be the D (5 bases). The CDR3 totals 16 residues. From germline, CDR1 is LNHDA and CDR2 SQIVND (reference sequence). The germline V and J ends were trimmed by 5 bases and 0 bases, with 14 bases remaining between them. Here the CDR3 DNA reads TGTGCCAGTAGTCTCTCGGGGGGATATAGCAATCAGCCCCAGCATTTT. Its translation is CASSLSGGYSNQPQHF.

The CDR3 bases are TGTGCCTGGAGTTGGACAGGCTACAATGAGCAGTTCTTC. Residues: CAWSWTGYNEQFF. The chain employs TRBV30 and TRBJ2-1; 7 bases align to TRBD1. Germline V CDR1 and CDR2: GTSNPN, SVGIG (reference sequence). This CDR3 is built from 13 residues. V dropped 2 bases and J dropped 3; count of bases not matched to a gene: 1. Full variable domain (remainder filled in from reference TRBV30 and TRBJ2-1): SQTIHQWPATLVQPVGSPLSLECTVEGTSNPNLYWYRQAAGRGLQLLFYSVGIGQISSEVPQNLSASRPQDRQFILSSKKLLLSDSGFYLCAWSWTGYNEQFFGPGTRLTVL.

This clone was seen a single time. This chain links TRBV5-1 with TRBJ2-1; 11 nucleotides line up with TRBD2. The CDR3 totals 16 residues. Germline V lookup: CDR1 SGHRS, CDR2 YFSETQ. J was trimmed by 9 bases and V by 0 bases; bases with no gene match: 8. This CDR3 reads CASSLGTSGLVSEQFF. CDR3 nucleotides: TGCGCCAGCAGCTTGGGGACTAGCGGGTTGGTCAGTGAGCAGTTCTTC.

The V call is TRBV5-1, the J call TRBJ1-3, with D unresolved. Trimming cost V 3 bases and J 1 base, with 14 bases left between them. This CDR3 contains 16 residues. Germline V gene data show CDR1 as SGHRS and CDR2 as YFSETQ. CDR3 nucleotides: TGCGCCAGCAGCTCGCTGTGGCAGGCATCTGGAAACACCATATATTTT. Its translation is CASSSLWQASGNTIYF. Full variable domain (remainder filled in from reference TRBV5-1 and TRBJ1-3): KAGVTQTPRYLIKTRGQQVTLSCSPISGHRSVSWYQQTPGQGLQFLFEYFSETQRNKGNFPGRFSGRQFSNSRSEMNVSTLELGDSALYLCASSSLWQASGNTIYFGEGSWLTVV.

This clone was recorded at least ten times. The V gene is TRBV27, the J gene TRBJ2-7, with TRBD1 matching over 7 bases. The V gene's germline CDR1 is MNHEY and CDR2 SMNVEV (reference sequence). This CDR3 region has 15 residues. J gave up 3 bases and V 5 bases, and 10 bases lay outside the gene matches. In DNA form, the CDR3 reads TGTGCCAGCAGTCGAGGACAGGTTGCTCGCTACGAGCAGTACTTC. Translation gives CASSRGQVARYEQYF.

Details on this clone: The junction shows a germline mismatch at one end, possibly a read error. The chain uses TRBV7-7 and TRBJ2-5; D might be TRBD1 (6 bases). Looked up from germline, CDR1 is SSHAT and CDR2 is FNYEAQ (reference sequence). The CDR3 length is 16 residues. This CDR3 is CASSLGVRGSQETQYF. The CDR3 DNA reads TGTGCTAGCAGCTTAGGGGTGAGGGGGTCCCAAGAGACCCAGTACTTC. Full variable domain (missing parts from reference TRBV7-7 and TRBJ2-5): GAGVSQSPRYKVTKRGQDVTLRCDPISSHATLYWYQQALGQGPEFLTYFNYEAQPDKSGLPSDRFSAERPEGSISTLTIQRTEQRDSAMYRCASSLGVRGSQETQYFGPGTRLLVL.

The chain employs TRBV7-2 and TRBJ2-1; 15 bases align to TRBD2. This CDR3 is built from 19 residues. Trimming cost V 1 base and J 7 bases; bases outside gene matches: 11. The germline V gene encodes CDR1 SGHTA and CDR2 FQGNSA. DNA for the CDR3: TGTGCCAGCAGCTTAGTTTTTATGGGACTAGCGGGGGGCGGGAATGAGCAGTTCTTC. This codes for CASSLVFMGLAGGGNEQFF.

This clone was picked up one time. The chain joins TRBV19 to TRBJ1-3, with D possibly TRBD1 on 5 matching bases. This CDR3 has 13 residues. The V end lost 5 bases, the J end lost 2 bases, and 7 bases lay between the germline ends. Germline V gene sequence: CDR1 LNHDA, CDR2 SQIVND (reference sequence). The CDR3 DNA sequence: TGTGCCAGTAGTGAACAGGCTGGAAACACCATATATTTT. This gives the protein CASSEQAGNTIYF.

This clone has more than one count but fewer than ten. DNA of the CDR3: TGTGCCAGCAGCTTAGAGGCGGGCACTCTAAATTCACCCCTCCACTTT. It encodes CASSLEAGTLNSPLHF. The chain carries TRBV11-2 and TRBJ1-6; D gene unclear. Germline V CDR1 and CDR2: SGHAT, FQNNGV. V was cut by 0 bases and J by 7 bases, with 13 bases left in between. The length of the CDR3 is 16 residues.

This clone was seen only a few times. The chain uses TRBV23-1 and TRBJ2-1; TRBD2 aligns across 9 bases. TRBV23-1 is given ORF status, its function remaining uncertain. Germline trimming cut 8 bases from V and 2 bases from J; bases unmatched to any gene: 16. There are 18 residues in the CDR3. CDR3 loop: CASGPSGGGALTYNEQFF. For the CDR3, the DNA is TGCGCCAGCGGCCCCAGTGGCGGGGGGGCCTTAACCTACAATGAGCAGTTCTTC.

The J gene is TRBJ1-2, the V gene TRBV16; D not certain. The CDR3 is 15 amino acids. V lost 0 bases, J lost 1 base, and 9 bases lay in between. Germline loops: CDR1 KGHSY, CDR2 FQNENV. The CDR3 loop is CASSQSGLGNYGYTF. In DNA form, the CDR3 reads TGTGCCAGCAGCCAATCGGGCCTGGGTAACTATGGCTACACCTTC.